In its sample, the clone carrying this TCR beta chain was seen a few times. This entry belongs to a study of T and B cells in COVID-19 patients. Multiplex PCR with BIOMED2 TRB-A/B primer pools amplified TRB rearrangements. Using its own MiXCR run on the multiplex PCR reads, TCRdb lists one record per CDR3 protein. The sample has fewer than 9,500 distinct CDR3 sequences; around 28% are singletons. The V segment lost 0 bases and the J segment 1 base; nucleotides outside the gene matches: 8. The CDR3 consists of 18 residues. The germline gives CDR1 LNHDA, CDR2 SQIVND (reference sequence). Blood genomic DNA input for TRB amplification was roughly 220-500 ng.

The TCR originated in a human donor who had recovered from COVID-19. Specimen: blood. The chain carries TRBV19 and TRBJ1-1, with 10 bases fitting TRBD1. This CDR3 reads CASSIDLVGQGSNTEAFF. The CDR3 bases are TGTGCCAGTAGTATAGATCTAGTGGGACAGGGGTCGAACACTGAAGCTTTCTTT.